These 29 T cell receptor beta chains originate from one sample sequenced in a study of tumor and adjacent non-tumor tissue in lung cancer. Three rounds of nested PCR, following a modified ARM-PCR protocol, produced the TCRbeta library. TCRdb recomputed calls from the multiplex PCR reads with MiXCR, one row per CDR3 protein. This table has fewer than 80,000 distinct CDR3 sequences, about two thirds appearing once. No cell sorting was done before RNA was extracted from the tissue. The sample consisted of lung tumor tissue. These receptors were taken from an older woman with non-small cell lung cancer.

Concerning this clonotype itself: A read error may produce the germline difference seen at one junction end. The chain's CDR3 is CTSNGSESSTENEKETQYF. The CDR3 DNA is TGTACCAGCAACGGTTCGGAGAGTAGTACGGAGAACGAAAAAGAGACCCAGTACTTC. The J gene is TRBJ2-5, the V gene TRBV6-6; no firm D call. This CDR3 spans 19 amino acids. The germline V gene encodes CDR1 MNHNY and CDR2 SVGAGI (reference sequence).

This clonotype was counted a single time. The missing conserved phenylalanine or tryptophan at the end of this CDR3 makes a read error likely. V gene TRBV29-1 combines with J gene TRBJ2-1; D possibly corresponds to TRBD2 (6 bases). This CDR3 region has 13 residues. Germline assignment: CDR1 SQVTM and CDR2 ANQGSEA. This CDR3 is CNVRLVSVNEQFL. DNA for the CDR3: TGCAACGTTCGACTAGTTTCGGTCAATGAGCAGTTCTTG.

This chain connects TRBV12-3 or TRBV12-4 to TRBJ2-7, with 16 bases identical to TRBD2. The CDR3 totals 21 residues. Unmatched junction bases numbered 15, after V lost 3 bases and J lost 1 base. The CDR3 loop is CASSFGTSGRAASIRSYEQYF. CDR3 nucleotide sequence: TGTGCCAGCAGTTTTGGGACTAGCGGGAGGGCCGCTTCCATAAGGTCCTACGAGCAGTACTTC.

For this clonotype: The final CDR3 position lacks the conserved phenylalanine or tryptophan, pointing to a likely read error. The chain has TRBV29-1 and TRBJ2-5, with 7 nucleotides matching TRBD1. CDR3 size: 14 residues. The V and J ends lost 8 bases and 5 bases, in that order; junction bases with no gene match: 14. Germline V gene data show CDR1 as SQVTM and CDR2 as ANQGSEA. The CDR3 here is CSMEQTGIGETQYL. The DNA of the CDR3 is TGCAGCATGGAACAGACAGGGATCGGTGAGACCCAGTACTTA.

As concerns this clonotype: At one end the junction does not follow the germline gene, possibly because of a read error. This rearrangement joins TRBV28 to TRBJ2-1; D gene uncertain. The CDR3 runs to 14 residues. Germline lookup yields CDR1 MDHEN and CDR2 SYDVKM. For the CDR3, the DNA is TGTGCCAGCTGTTTCCAAGGCTCCTACAATGAGCAGTTCTTC. Encoded protein: CASCFQGSYNEQFF. Combining the CDR3 with reference TRBV28 and TRBJ2-1 gives the whole variable domain DVKVTQSSRYLVKRTGEKVFLECVQDMDHENMFWYRQDPGLGLRLIYFSYDVKMKEKGDIPEGYSVSREKKERFSLILESASTNQTSMYLCASCFQGSYNEQFFGPGTRLTVL.

On this clonotype: A much larger clone lies a single base off, so this may be a read error. V gene TRBV30 combines with J gene TRBJ2-2, with TRBD1 as a possible D gene (6 bases). CDR1 and CDR2 (germline): GTSNPN, SVGIG (reference sequence). Trimming took off 1 base at V and 6 bases at J, with 18 bases between the two ends. The CDR3 is 16 amino acids. CDR3 bases: TGTGCCTGGAGTGACCCGGGACATGGTTTTCCCGGGGAGCTGTTTTTT. It yields the protein CAWSDPGHGFPGELFF.

As for this clonotype: Germline is not matched at one junction end, which may reflect a read error. The DNA of the CDR3 is TGTGACAGCAGCTTAGCCTCCGGGACACCGCCGTATTTT. Residues: CDSSLASGTPPYF. The chain carries TRBV11-3 and TRBJ2-3, with a weak D call TRBD1 (6 bases). The germline gives CDR1 SGHNT, CDR2 YENEEA. The CDR3 length is 13 residues.

Of note for this clonotype: At one end, the junction sequence differs from germline, possibly due to a read error. The V call is TRBV12-3 or TRBV12-4, the J call TRBJ2-3; 8 bases are shared with TRBD2. The CDR3 is 15 amino acids. The CDR3 protein is CASSSQAGAKDMQYF. The DNA of the CDR3 is TGCGCCAGCAGTTCTCAAGCGGGAGCTAAAGATATGCAGTATTTT.

This chain uses TRBV6-1 with TRBJ2-3; 10 positions agree with TRBD1. Germline V gene lookup returns CDR1 MNHNS and CDR2 SASEGT. The CDR3 sequence is 15 residues long. V shed 6 bases and J 15 bases; nucleotides not matched to a gene: 18. Here the CDR3 DNA reads TGTGCCAGCAGGGACAACCGGGACAGGGGAGGTACTCAATATTTT. This gives the protein CASRDNRDRGGTQYF.

As for this clonotype: The CDR3 does not end in the conserved phenylalanine or tryptophan, so this is likely a read error. The rearrangement links TRBV29-1 to TRBJ1-1; D call uncertain. In germline, CDR1 is SQVTM, CDR2 ANQGSEA. The CDR3 has 14 residues. The DNA for the CDR3 is TGCAGCGTTGAAGTGCAGAGAACGAACACTGTAGCTTTCTTA. This codes for CSVEVQRTNTVAFL.

Turning to this clonotype: No conserved phenylalanine or tryptophan ends this CDR3, so it is likely a read error. The chain employs TRBV6-5 and TRBJ1-5; D is unresolved. With 8 bases removed from V and 2 bases from J, the gap between germline ends came to 16 bases. CDR3 size: 15 residues. Germline V lookup: CDR1 MNHEY, CDR2 SVGAGI. The chain's CDR3 is CASQHRAVGNQPQHL. The DNA of the CDR3 is TGTGCCAGCCAGCACCGGGCAGTGGGCAATCAGCCCCAGCATCTC.

This clonotype occurred many times. The chain employs TRBV5-1 and TRBJ2-5; D gene unclear. Germline loops: CDR1 SGHRS, CDR2 YFSETQ. V dropped 0 bases and J dropped 2 bases, with 8 bases sitting between them. There are 14 residues in the CDR3. The CDR3 DNA sequence: TGCGCCAGCAGCTTGGGTCAGACTCAAGAGACCCAGTACTTC. This encodes CASSLGQTQETQYF.

This clonotype has at least ten counts. The CDR3 does not end in the conserved phenylalanine or tryptophan, so this is likely a read error. The chain has TRBV4-1 and TRBJ2-3, with 8 bases aligning to TRBD2. The germline CDR1 and CDR2 sequences are MGHRA and YSYEKL. V dropped 1 base and J dropped 5; count of bases not matched to a gene: 8. This CDR3 is 16 amino acids long. CDR3 in amino acids: CASSQVPGLAGDTQYS. The CDR3 bases are TGCGCCAGCAGCCAAGTACCCGGACTAGCTGGAGATACGCAGTATTCT.

In regard to this clonotype: It is likely a read error, because the conserved phenylalanine at the end of the CDR3 is missing. No DNA is shown, since the ends of the CDR3 on it are uncertain; the CDR3 is the one TCRdb lists. V usage is TRBV4-2 and J usage is TRBJ2-2. The germline V gene has CDR1 LGHNA and CDR2 YNFKEQ. The CDR3 adds up to 16 amino acids, both ends counted. The CDR3 region is CASSQDRTPRTGELFS.

As for this clonotype: Compared with germline, one end of the junction differs, possibly owing to a read error. The V call is TRBV28, the J call TRBJ1-4; the match to TRBD1 covers 7 bases. Germline loops: CDR1 MDHEN, CDR2 SYDVKM. This CDR3 contains 17 residues. CDR3 nucleotides: TGTGCAAGCAGGAAAACGGGACAGTGGGCAGCTAATGAAAAACTGTTTTTT. It specifies CASRKTGQWAANEKLFF. Full variable domain (outside the CDR3, taken from reference TRBV28 and TRBJ1-4): DVKVTQSSRYLVKRTGEKVFLECVQDMDHENMFWYRQDPGLGLRLIYFSYDVKMKEKGDIPEGYSVSREKKERFSLILESASTNQTSMYLCASRKTGQWAANEKLFFGSGTQLSVL.

The table lists this clonotype with a few counts. Just one base apart from a much larger clone, this may be a read error. The conserved final phenylalanine or tryptophan is absent from the CDR3, which likely points to a read error. The CDR3 is CASSNPRTQYL. The CDR3 DNA reads as TGTGCCAGCAGCAACCCCAGGACCCAGTACTTA. The genes are TRBV28 and TRBJ2-5; D is ambiguous. Deletions cut 6 bases from V and 7 bases from J, with 9 bases between. Germline CDR1 reads MDHEN; CDR2 reads SYDVKM. The CDR3 extends over 11 amino acids.

Concerning this clonotype: A read error may produce the germline difference seen at one junction end. The rearrangement joins TRBV6-6 to TRBJ2-5; 7 bases line up with TRBD2. The germline V gene has CDR1 MNHNY and CDR2 SVGAGI (reference sequence). The CDR3 is 14 amino acids. For the CDR3, the DNA is TGCGCCAGCGGTGCGAGCGGGAACCTAGAGACCGAGTACTTC. Its protein product is CASGASGNLETEYF.

As regards this clonotype: One end of the junction varies from germline; a read error may be responsible. The chain uses TRBV12-3 or TRBV12-4 and TRBJ2-7; D not certain. This CDR3 is built from 13 residues. The CDR3, as DNA: TGTGCCAGCAGTTTGAGCGAGACCTACGAGCAGCATTTC. It specifies CASSLSETYEQHF.

The genes are TRBV20-1 and TRBJ2-1; 9 bases are shared with TRBD2. The germline V gene encodes CDR1 DFQATT and CDR2 SNEGSKA (reference sequence). Trimming cost V 0 bases and J 5 bases; bases outside gene matches: 8. CDR3 length equals 16 residues. DNA for the CDR3: TGCAGTGCTAGAGATCCTAAAGGGACTAGCCACAATGAGCAGTTCTTC. Its translation: CSARDPKGTSHNEQFF.

In this sample, this clonotype turned up a few times. V is TRBV2 and J is TRBJ2-1; maybe TRBD2 (6 bases). The CDR3 covers 17 residues. Deletions cut 7 bases from V and 0 bases from J, with 19 bases between. The V gene's germline CDR1 is SNHLY and CDR2 FYNNEI. The CDR3 nucleotides are TGTGCCAGCACCCGGGGGACTCTACTTGGCTCCTACAATGAGCAGTTCTTC. This translates into CASTRGTLLGSYNEQFF.

Notes on this clonotype: A junction boundary mismatches the germline segment, possibly from a read error. V usage is TRBV10-3 and J usage is TRBJ1-2; D uncertain. The CDR3 is made up of 15 amino acids. Germline V gives CDR1 ENHRY, CDR2 SYGVKD. The CDR3 DNA reads TGTGCTATCAGTGAGCCGAGCGAGGAGCTCTATGGCTACACCTTC. It encodes CAISEPSEELYGYTF.

The rearrangement links TRBV9 to TRBJ2-1; 7 bases fit TRBD1. The CDR3 is 16 amino acids. Unmatched junction bases numbered 11, after V lost 5 bases and J lost 3 bases. CDR1 SGDLS and CDR2 YYNGEE come from the germline V gene. CDR3 nucleotide sequence: TGTGCCAGCAGTGGGACAGCGAGACTTGTCTACAATGAGCAGTTCTTC. Protein sequence: CASSGTARLVYNEQFF.

This clonotype has only a few counts. Here the CDR3 reads CASSLLGQGAIGEQFF. The CDR3 coding sequence is TGCGCCAGCAGCTTGTTGGGACAGGGGGCAATTGGTGAGCAGTTCTTC. This chain connects TRBV5-1 to TRBJ2-1, with TRBD1 identical over 12 bases. Germline-derived CDR1 and CDR2 are SGHRS and YFSETQ. With 1 base clipped from V and 9 bases from J, the junction kept 8 bases outside the gene matches. CDR3 size: 16 residues.

About this clonotype itself: A read error may account for a junction end that differs from germline. The chain carries TRBV5-4 and TRBJ2-3, with D perhaps TRBD1 or TRBD2 (5 bases each). The germline V gene has CDR1 SGHNT and CDR2 YYREEE (reference sequence). CDR3 length equals 14 residues. CDR3 coding DNA: TGTGCCATCAGCTTTGCCAAGGGACCAGATACGCAGTATTTT. This sequence encodes CAISFAKGPDTQYF.

Relative to its sample, this clonotype is medium-sized. This chain links TRBV29-1 with TRBJ1-1; D remains ambiguous. In germline, CDR1 is SQVTM, CDR2 ANQGSEA. The V end lost 4 bases, the J end lost 4 bases, and 13 bases lay between the germline ends. The CDR3 covers 13 residues. This CDR3 is CSVVPGSTTEAFF. The CDR3 region has the DNA TGCAGCGTTGTCCCGGGTTCGACCACTGAAGCTTTCTTT.

This clonotype was recorded many times. The chain combines TRBV10-3 with TRBJ1-1; 8 positions match TRBD1. The CDR3 consists of 14 residues. In germline, CDR1 is ENHRY, CDR2 SYGVKD. Trimming took 5 bases from V and 4 from J; bases not matched to a gene: 6. The CDR3 DNA reads as TGTGCCATCAGTAACGACAGGGGAGGCACTGAAGCTTTCTTT. Amino acid sequence: CAISNDRGGTEAFF.

This clonotype was observed at least ten times. This chain connects TRBV6-2 or TRBV6-3 to TRBJ2-1; no reliable D call. V lost 2 bases and J 6 bases, leaving 8 bases between the germline ends. The CDR3 contains 13 residues. Germline lookup yields CDR1 MNHEY and CDR2 SVGEGT. CDR3 amino acids: CASSYAWLNEQFF. In nucleotides, the CDR3 is TGTGCCAGCAGTTACGCCTGGCTCAATGAGCAGTTCTTC.

In regard to this clonotype: No conserved phenylalanine or tryptophan is present at the end of the CDR3, so a read error is the likely explanation. The chain links TRBV13 to TRBJ2-5, with 7 bases lining up with TRBD2. This CDR3 is 16 amino acids long. The germline gives CDR1 PRHDT, CDR2 FYEKMQ (reference sequence). With 5 bases clipped from V and 5 bases from J, the junction kept 14 bases outside the gene matches. In DNA, the CDR3 is TGTGCCAGCAGCCCGCGACAAGCGGGGTCAGGGGAGACCCAGTACATC. Amino acid sequence: CASSPRQAGSGETQYI.

Concerning this clonotype: A junction end diverges from the germline sequence, so it may reflect a read error. The chain carries TRBV10-1 and TRBJ2-2, with D perhaps assigned TRBD1 or TRBD2 (5 bases each). Germline values: CDR1 WNHNN, CDR2 SYGVQD (reference sequence). This CDR3 is built from 16 residues. CDR3 residues: CTSSEVGRLNTGELFF. CDR3 nucleotides: TGCACCAGCAGTGAGGTGGGGCGTCTGAACACCGGGGAGCTGTTCTTT.